Listed here are 7 T cell receptor beta chains from one sample, sequenced in a study of shared clonotypes between healthy human individuals. Sequencing was performed with immunoSEQ multiplex PCR; in TCRdb, only in-frame clones are kept and a portion is missing. The sample has 190,000 or so clones; 90% to 95% are singletons. Sample: naive CD4+ T cells sorted from blood. Stated subset: CD45RA+ positively selected. The receptors derive from a woman in her thirties in good health.

The J gene is TRBJ1-1, the V gene TRBV5-1; tentatively, D is TRBD1 (6 bases). The germline V gene has CDR1 SGHRS and CDR2 YFSETQ. The CDR3 consists of 15 residues. V lost 0 bases and J lost 2, with 11 bases in between. Written as DNA, the CDR3 is TGCGCCAGCAGCTTGGTGGGGGGCTTAAACACTGAAGCTTTCTTT. It translates to CASSLVGGLNTEAFF.

This chain uses TRBV11-2 with TRBJ2-1, with 12 positions matching TRBD2. CDR1 is SGHAT and CDR2 is FQNNGV in the germline V gene. J lost 15 bases, V lost 4 bases, and 7 bases had no gene match. This CDR3 is 13 amino acids long. CDR3: CASSSQTSGSRFF. CDR3 DNA sequence: TGTGCCAGCAGCTCACAGACTAGCGGGAGTCGGTTCTTC.

The chain combines TRBV6-1 with TRBJ2-1, with unresolved D. The CDR3 has 14 amino acids. Trimming removed 4 bases at V and 9 bases at J, with 16 bases between. Per germline, CDR1 MNHNS and CDR2 SASEGT. The CDR3 sequence is CASSADWYRSEQFF. Here the CDR3 DNA reads TGTGCCAGCAGTGCAGACTGGTATCGTAGTGAGCAGTTCTTC.

V usage is TRBV19 and J usage is TRBJ1-6, with D maybe TRBD1 (6 bases). V gave up 2 bases and J gave up 9 bases, with 14 bases separating them. Germline V CDR1 and CDR2: LNHDA, SQIVND (reference sequence). The CDR3 spans 15 residues. CDR3 region: CASSITRGGGSPLHF. The CDR3 nucleotides are TGTGCCAGTAGTATAACCAGGGGCGGTGGTTCACCCCTCCACTTT.

This chain connects TRBV7-2 to TRBJ2-1; TRBD1 agrees at 8 bases. In germline, CDR1 is SGHTA, CDR2 FQGNSA. The CDR3 runs 15 residues. V was pared by 5 bases and J by 10 bases, with 13 bases of the junction left unmatched. The CDR3 here is CASSRQGPGTVEQFF. In DNA form, the CDR3 reads TGTGCCAGCAGCAGACAGGGGCCTGGCACGGTAGAGCAGTTCTTC.

This sequence joins TRBV18 and TRBJ1-1, with D uncertain. Germline values: CDR1 KGHSH, CDR2 LQKENI. V was trimmed by 0 bases and J by 0 bases, leaving 8 bases between them. The CDR3 is 15 amino acids. The DNA for the CDR3 is TGTGCCAGCTCACCACCCTTCGGGGTGAACACTGAAGCTTTCTTT. It translates to CASSPPFGVNTEAFF.

The V call is TRBV28, the J call TRBJ2-7; the D gene is possibly TRBD2 (5 bases). The germline gives CDR1 MDHEN, CDR2 SYDVKM. The CDR3 consists of 21 residues. V was pared by 1 base and J by 4 bases, with 32 bases between. The DNA of the CDR3 is TGTGCCAGCAGTTTATCCAACCCCGAGAGCGGAGACCCGGTGACGCGTTACGAGCAGTACTTC. This codes for CASSLSNPESGDPVTRYEQYF.